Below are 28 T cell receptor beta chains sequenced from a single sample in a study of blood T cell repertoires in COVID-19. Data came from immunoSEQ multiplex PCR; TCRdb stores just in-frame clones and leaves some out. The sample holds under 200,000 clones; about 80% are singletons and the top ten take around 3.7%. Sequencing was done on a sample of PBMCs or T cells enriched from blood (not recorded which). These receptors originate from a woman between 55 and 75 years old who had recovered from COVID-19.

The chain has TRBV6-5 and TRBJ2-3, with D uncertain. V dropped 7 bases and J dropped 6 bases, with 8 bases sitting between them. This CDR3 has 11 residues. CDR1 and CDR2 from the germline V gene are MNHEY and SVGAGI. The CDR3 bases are TGTGCCAGCACCCTGTATGATACGCAGTATTTT. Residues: CASTLYDTQYF.

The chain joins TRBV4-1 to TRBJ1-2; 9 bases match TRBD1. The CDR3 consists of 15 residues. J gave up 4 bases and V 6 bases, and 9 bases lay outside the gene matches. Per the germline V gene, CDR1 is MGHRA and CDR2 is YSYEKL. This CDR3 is CASSPVPGQGYGYTF. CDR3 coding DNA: TGCGCCAGCAGTCCTGTACCGGGACAGGGCTATGGCTACACCTTC.

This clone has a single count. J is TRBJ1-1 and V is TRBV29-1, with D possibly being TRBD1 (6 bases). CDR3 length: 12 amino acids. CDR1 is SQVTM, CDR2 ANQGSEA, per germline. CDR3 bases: TGCAGAGCCTCCCTACAGGGAACTGAAGCTTTCTTT. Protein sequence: CRASLQGTEAFF.

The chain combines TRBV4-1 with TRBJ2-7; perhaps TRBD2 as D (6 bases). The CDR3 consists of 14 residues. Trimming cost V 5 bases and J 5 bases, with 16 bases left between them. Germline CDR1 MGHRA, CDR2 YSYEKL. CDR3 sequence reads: CASSSILGGDEQYF. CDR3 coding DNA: TGCGCCAGCAGCTCCATCCTCGGAGGGGACGAGCAGTACTTC.

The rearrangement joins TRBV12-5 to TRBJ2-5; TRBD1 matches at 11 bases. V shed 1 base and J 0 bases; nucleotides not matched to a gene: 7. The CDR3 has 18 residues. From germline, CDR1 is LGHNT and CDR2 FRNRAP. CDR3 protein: CASGLAGTGGAYQETQYF. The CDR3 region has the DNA TGTGCTAGTGGTTTGGCCGGGACAGGGGGGGCCTACCAAGAGACCCAGTACTTC.

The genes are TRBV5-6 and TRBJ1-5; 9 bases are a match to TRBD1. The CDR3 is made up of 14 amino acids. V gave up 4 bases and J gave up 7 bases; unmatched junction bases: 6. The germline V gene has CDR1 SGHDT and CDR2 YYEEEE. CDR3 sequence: CASSHRGQGQPQHF. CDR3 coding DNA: TGTGCCAGCAGCCACAGGGGGCAGGGACAGCCCCAGCATTTT.

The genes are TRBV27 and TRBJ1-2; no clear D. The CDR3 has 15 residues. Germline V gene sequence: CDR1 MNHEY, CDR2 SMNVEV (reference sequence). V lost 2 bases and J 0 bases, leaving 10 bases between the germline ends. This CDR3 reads CASSLSPGPNYGYTF. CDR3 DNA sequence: TGTGCCAGCAGTTTAAGTCCAGGTCCTAACTATGGCTACACCTTC.

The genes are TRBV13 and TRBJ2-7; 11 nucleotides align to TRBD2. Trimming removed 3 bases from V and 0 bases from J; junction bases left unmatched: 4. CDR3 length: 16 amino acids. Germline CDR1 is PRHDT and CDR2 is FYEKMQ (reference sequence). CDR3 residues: CASSFLAGGLSYEQYF. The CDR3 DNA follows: TGTGCCAGCAGCTTCCTAGCGGGGGGACTCTCCTACGAGCAGTACTTC.

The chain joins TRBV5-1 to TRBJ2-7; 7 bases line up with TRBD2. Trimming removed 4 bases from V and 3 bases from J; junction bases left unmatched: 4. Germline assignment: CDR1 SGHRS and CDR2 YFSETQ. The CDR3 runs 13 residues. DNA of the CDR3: TGCGCCAGCAGCGAAACTAGCGACTACGAGCAGTACTTC. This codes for CASSETSDYEQYF.

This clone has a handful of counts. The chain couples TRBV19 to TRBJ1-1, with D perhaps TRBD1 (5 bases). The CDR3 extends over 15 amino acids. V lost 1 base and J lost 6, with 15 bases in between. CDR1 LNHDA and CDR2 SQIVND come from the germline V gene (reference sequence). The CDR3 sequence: CASSIAWGRTAEAFF. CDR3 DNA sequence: TGTGCCAGTAGTATAGCTTGGGGCAGGACGGCTGAAGCTTTCTTT.

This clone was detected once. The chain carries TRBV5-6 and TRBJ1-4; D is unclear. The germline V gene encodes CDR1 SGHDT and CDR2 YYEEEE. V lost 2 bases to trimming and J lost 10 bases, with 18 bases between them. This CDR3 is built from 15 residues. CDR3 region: CASSFSGESWGKLFF. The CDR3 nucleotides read TGTGCCAGCAGCTTTTCCGGGGAGAGTTGGGGAAAACTGTTTTTT.

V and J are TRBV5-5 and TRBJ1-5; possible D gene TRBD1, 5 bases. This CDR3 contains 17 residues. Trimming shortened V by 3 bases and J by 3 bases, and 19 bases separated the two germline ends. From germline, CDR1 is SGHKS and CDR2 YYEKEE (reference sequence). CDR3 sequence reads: CASSWTNAGPYNQPQHF. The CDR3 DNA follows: TGTGCCAGCAGCTGGACAAACGCAGGGCCTTACAATCAGCCCCAGCATTTT.

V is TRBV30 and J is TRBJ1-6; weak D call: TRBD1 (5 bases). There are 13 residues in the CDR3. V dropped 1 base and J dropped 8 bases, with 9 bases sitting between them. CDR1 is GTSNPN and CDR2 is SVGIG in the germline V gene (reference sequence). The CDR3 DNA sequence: TGTGCCTGGAGTGAATCCAGGGATTCACCCCTCCACTTT. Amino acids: CAWSESRDSPLHF.

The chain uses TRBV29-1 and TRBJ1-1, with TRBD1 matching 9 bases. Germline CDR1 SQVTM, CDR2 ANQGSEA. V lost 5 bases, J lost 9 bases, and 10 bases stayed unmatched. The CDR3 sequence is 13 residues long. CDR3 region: CSVLATTGGKAFF. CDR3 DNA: TGCAGCGTTCTAGCAACGACAGGGGGAAAAGCTTTCTTT.

The CDR3 region is CASSLGQGTTEAFF. The CDR3 nucleotides are TGTGCCAGCAGCCTGGGACAGGGGACCACTGAAGCTTTCTTT. This chain links TRBV6-5 with TRBJ1-1; TRBD1 matches at 10 bases. Germline V lookup: CDR1 MNHEY, CDR2 SVGAGI. V lost 6 bases to trimming and J lost 4 bases; unmatched junction nucleotides: 5. The CDR3 spans 14 residues.

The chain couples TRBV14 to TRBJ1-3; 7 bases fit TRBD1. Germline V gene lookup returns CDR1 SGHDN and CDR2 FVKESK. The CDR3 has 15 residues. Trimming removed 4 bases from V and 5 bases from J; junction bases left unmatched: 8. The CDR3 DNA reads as TGTGCCAGCAGCCGCCCAGAGGGGGCGAGAAACACCATATATTTT. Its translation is CASSRPEGARNTIYF.

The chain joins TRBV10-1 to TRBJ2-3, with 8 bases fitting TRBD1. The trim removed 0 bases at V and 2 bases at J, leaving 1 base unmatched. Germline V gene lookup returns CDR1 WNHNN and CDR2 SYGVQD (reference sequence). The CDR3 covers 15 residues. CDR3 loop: CASSESTGATDTQYF. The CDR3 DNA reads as TGCGCCAGCAGTGAGTCGACAGGGGCCACAGATACGCAGTATTTT.

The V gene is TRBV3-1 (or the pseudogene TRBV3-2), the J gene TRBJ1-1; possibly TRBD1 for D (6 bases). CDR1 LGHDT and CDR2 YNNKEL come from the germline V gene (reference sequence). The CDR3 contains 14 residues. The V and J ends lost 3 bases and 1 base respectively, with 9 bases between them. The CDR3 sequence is CASSHLQGNTEAFF. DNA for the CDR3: TGTGCCAGCAGCCACCTACAGGGGAACACTGAAGCTTTCTTT.

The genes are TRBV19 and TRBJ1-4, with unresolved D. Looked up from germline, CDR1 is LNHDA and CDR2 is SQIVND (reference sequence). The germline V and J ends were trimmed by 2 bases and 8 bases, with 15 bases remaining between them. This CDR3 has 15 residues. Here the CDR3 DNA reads TGTGCCAGTAGTATATCTCGCGGCGACGTGGAAAAACTGTTTTTT. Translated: CASSISRGDVEKLFF.

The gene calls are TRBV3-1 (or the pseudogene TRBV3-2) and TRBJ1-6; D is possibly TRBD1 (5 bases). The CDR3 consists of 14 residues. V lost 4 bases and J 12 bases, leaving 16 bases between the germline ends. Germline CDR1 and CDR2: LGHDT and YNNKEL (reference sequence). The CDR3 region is CASSLGGSGGPLHF. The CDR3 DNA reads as TGTGCCAGCAGCCTGGGGGGGTCAGGTGGACCCCTCCACTTT.

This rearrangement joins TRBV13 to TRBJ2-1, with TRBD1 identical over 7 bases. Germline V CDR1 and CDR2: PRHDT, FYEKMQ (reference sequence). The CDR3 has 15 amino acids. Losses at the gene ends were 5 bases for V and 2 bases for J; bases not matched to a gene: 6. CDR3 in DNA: TGTGCCAGCAGCCTGAGACAGGGAGCCTACAATGAGCAGTTCTTC. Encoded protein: CASSLRQGAYNEQFF.

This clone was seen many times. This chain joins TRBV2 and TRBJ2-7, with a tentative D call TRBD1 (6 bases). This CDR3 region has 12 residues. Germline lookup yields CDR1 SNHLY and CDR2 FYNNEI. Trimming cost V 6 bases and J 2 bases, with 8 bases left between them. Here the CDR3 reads CASSDRTYEQYF. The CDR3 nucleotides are TGTGCCAGCAGCGACAGGACCTACGAGCAGTACTTC.

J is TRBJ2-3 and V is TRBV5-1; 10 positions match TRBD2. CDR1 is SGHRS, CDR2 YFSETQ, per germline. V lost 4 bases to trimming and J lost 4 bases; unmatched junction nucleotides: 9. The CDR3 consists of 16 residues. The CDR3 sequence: CASSPKGSGGPDTQYF. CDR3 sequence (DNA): TGCGCCAGCAGCCCTAAGGGTAGCGGGGGGCCAGATACGCAGTATTTT.

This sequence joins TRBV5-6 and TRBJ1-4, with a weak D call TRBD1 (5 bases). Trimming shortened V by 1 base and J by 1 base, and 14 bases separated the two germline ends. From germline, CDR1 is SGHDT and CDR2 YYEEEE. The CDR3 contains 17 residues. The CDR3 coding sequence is TGTGCCAGCAGCTTGTTATTCGGCGGACAAACTAATGAAAAACTGTTTTTT. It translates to CASSLLFGGQTNEKLFF.

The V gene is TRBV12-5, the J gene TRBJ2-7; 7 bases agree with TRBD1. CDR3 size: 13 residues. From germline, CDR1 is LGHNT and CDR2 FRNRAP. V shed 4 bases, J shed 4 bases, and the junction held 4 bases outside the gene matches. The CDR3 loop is CASGSGTDYEQYF. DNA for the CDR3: TGTGCTAGTGGTTCCGGGACAGATTACGAGCAGTACTTC.

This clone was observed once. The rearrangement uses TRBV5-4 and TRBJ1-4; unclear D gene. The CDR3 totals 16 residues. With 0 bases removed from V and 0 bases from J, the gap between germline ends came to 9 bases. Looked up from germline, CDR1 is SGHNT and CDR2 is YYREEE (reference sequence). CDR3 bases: TGTGCCAGCAGCTTGGGCCAGACTGCAACTAATGAAAAACTGTTTTTT. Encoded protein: CASSLGQTATNEKLFF.

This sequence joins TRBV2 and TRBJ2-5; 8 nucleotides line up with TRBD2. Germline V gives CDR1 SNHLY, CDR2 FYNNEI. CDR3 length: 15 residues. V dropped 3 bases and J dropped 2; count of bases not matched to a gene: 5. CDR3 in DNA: TGTGCCAGCAGTGACTTGGCGGGGGGTCAAGAGACCCAGTACTTC. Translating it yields CASSDLAGGQETQYF.

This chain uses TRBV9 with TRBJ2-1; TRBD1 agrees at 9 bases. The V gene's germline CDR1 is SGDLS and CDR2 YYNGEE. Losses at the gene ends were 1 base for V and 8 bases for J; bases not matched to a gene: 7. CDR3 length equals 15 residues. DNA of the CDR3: TGTGCCAGCAGCGTATCGGGACAGGGTTTCCATGAGCAGTTCTTC. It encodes CASSVSGQGFHEQFF.